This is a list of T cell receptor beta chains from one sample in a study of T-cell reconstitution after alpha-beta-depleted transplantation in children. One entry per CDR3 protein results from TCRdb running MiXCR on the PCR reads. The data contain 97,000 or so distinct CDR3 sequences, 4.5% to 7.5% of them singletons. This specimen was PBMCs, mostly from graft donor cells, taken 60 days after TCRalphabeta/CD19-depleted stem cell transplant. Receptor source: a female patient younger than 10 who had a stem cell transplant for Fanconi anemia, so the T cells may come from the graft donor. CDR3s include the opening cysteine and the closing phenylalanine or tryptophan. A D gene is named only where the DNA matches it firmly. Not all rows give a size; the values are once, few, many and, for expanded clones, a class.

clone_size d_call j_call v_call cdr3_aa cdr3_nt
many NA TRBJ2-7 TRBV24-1 CATSGEDYYEQYF TGTGCCACCAGTGGGGAAGATTATTACGAGCAGTACTTC
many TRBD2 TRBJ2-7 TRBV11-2 CASSLGQLAAHEQYF TGTGCCAGCAGCTTAGGACAGCTAGCGGCCCACGAGCAGTACTTC
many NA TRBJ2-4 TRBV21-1 CASSKSPPHRWGINIQYF TGTGCCAGCAGCAAATCTCCACCCCACAGGTGGGGAATAAACATTCAGTACTTC
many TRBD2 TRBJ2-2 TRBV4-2 CASSQDPTSGRANTGELFF TGTGCCAGCAGCCAAGACCCGACTAGCGGGAGGGCCAACACCGGGGAGCTGTTTTTT
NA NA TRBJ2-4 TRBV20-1 CSAREDRILAKNIQYF TGCAGTGCTAGGGAAGACAGGATCTTGGCCAAAAACATTCAGTACTTC
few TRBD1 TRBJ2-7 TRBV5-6 CASSPDRDSPWDEQYF TGTGCCAGCAGCCCAGACCGGGACAGCCCCTGGGACGAGCAGTACTTC
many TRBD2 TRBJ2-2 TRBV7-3 CASSSIRVLAGGAGTGELFF TGTGCCAGCAGCTCCATCAGGGTACTAGCGGGAGGTGCGGGCACCGGGGAGCTGTTTTTT
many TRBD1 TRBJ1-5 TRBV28 CAGRRGTGVQPQHF TGTGCCGGCAGAAGGGGGACAGGGGTTCAGCCCCAGCATTTT
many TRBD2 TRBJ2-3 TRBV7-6 CASSLGTSGVDTQYF TGTGCCAGCAGCTTAGGGACTAGCGGGGTGGATACGCAGTATTTT
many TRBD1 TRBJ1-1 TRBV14 CASSRTGTGPEAFF TGTGCCAGCAGCCGGACTGGGACAGGACCCGAAGCTTTCTTT